This TCR beta chain was identified during a study of blood T cells in healthy people across ages. Primed by a sample-barcoded 5' primer and a J-beta primer mix, a second PCR proceeded for 7 to 11 cycles. TCRdb reanalysed the 5' RACE reads using MiXCR and keeps one entry per CDR3 protein. The sample holds 750,000 to 950,000 distinct CDR3 sequences, 25% to 35% seen once. Another study also made use of these data, one on T cells of mothers and their children. That source adds: A few healthy Caucasian mothers served as donors, and their six children did as well.

Sequenced sample: blood. This receptor was obtained from a woman in her thirties or forties in good health.

For the CDR3, the DNA is TGTGCCAGCAGCTTAAAGGACAGGATCTATGGCTACACCTTC. Its protein product is CASSLKDRIYGYTF. The rearrangement links TRBV5-6 to TRBJ1-2, with TRBD1 matching 7 bases. The germline gives CDR1 SGHDT, CDR2 YYEEEE. V shed 2 bases, J shed 4 bases, and the junction held 5 bases outside the gene matches. The CDR3 runs 14 residues.